The 2 T cell receptor beta chains in this list originate from one sample, sequenced in a study of shared clonotypes between healthy human individuals. Assay used: immunoSEQ multiplex PCR; TCRdb lists only in-frame clones, some missing. In the table there are 2 million to 2.5 million clones, 92% of which are singletons. The sequencing input was naive CD4+ T cells from PBMCs. Subset of the sample: CD45RA+ positively selected. These receptors all stem from a man younger than 30 in good health. Some clones in this sample may be carry-over from other donors' samples.

V gene TRBV6-5 combines with J gene TRBJ1-1; a possible D gene is TRBD1 (5 bases). The CDR3 spans 13 residues. The germline V gene has CDR1 MNHEY and CDR2 SVGAGI. Between the trimmed V and J ends, which lost 2 bases and 4 bases, there was a span of 8 bases. The CDR3 protein is CASSYMGGTEAFF. CDR3 bases: TGTGCCAGCAGTTACATGGGGGGCACTGAAGCTTTCTTT.

Worth noting for this clone: The identical CDR3 is also encoded by other nucleotide sequences in the sample. V gene TRBV7-3 combines with J gene TRBJ2-2; 7 bases are a match to TRBD1. V lost 5 bases to trimming and J lost 0 bases; unmatched junction nucleotides: 3. CDR3 length equals 15 residues. From germline, CDR1 is SGHTA and CDR2 FQGTGA. The CDR3 sequence: CASSPGTANTGELFF. DNA of the CDR3: TGTGCCAGCAGCCCGGGGACAGCGAACACCGGGGAGCTGTTTTTT. The complete variable domain, with remaining parts taken from reference TRBV7-3 and TRBJ2-2, reads GAGVSQTPSNKVTEKGKYVELRCDPISGHTALYWYRQSLGQGPEFLIYFQGTGAADDSGLPNDRFFAVRPEGSVSTLKIQRTERGDSAVYLCASSPGTANTGELFFGEGSRLTVL.